Below are 20 T cell receptor beta chains sequenced from a single sample in a study of blood T cell repertoires in COVID-19. The table came from immunoSEQ multiplex PCR; TCRdb's copy has only in-frame clones and leaves some out. The sample records some 220,000 clones, roughly four fifths being singletons. Specimen: peripheral blood. Receptors originate from a woman aged 60 to 75 with acute or convalescent COVID-19.

This clone occurred once. The gene calls are TRBV27 and TRBJ2-2; the match to TRBD2 covers 8 bases. The CDR3 length is 15 residues. Looked up from germline, CDR1 is MNHEY and CDR2 is SMNVEV (reference sequence). Unmatched junction bases numbered 6, after V lost 5 bases and J lost 4 bases. The CDR3 spells CASSPRGAITGELFF. CDR3 nucleotides: TGTGCCAGCAGTCCGCGGGGGGCCATCACCGGGGAGCTGTTTTTT.

The chain uses TRBV15 and TRBJ2-1; D unclear. CDR3 length equals 12 residues. Germline V gives CDR1 LNHNV, CDR2 YYDKDF (reference sequence). The V end was cut by 1 base, the J end by 7 bases, with 5 bases between. In DNA form, the CDR3 reads TGTGCCACCAGCAGAGCCACTAATGAGCAGTTCTTC. Translating gives CATSRATNEQFF.

This clone was recorded only once. One junction end disagrees with the germline gene, perhaps due to a read error. As DNA, the CDR3 is TGTGCTAGCAGCCACGGGACACGCTACGAGCAGTACTTC. Its translation is CASSHGTRYEQYF. The chain uses TRBV7-7 and TRBJ2-7; tentatively, D is TRBD1 (6 bases). The CDR3 covers 13 residues. Germline V lookup: CDR1 SSHAT, CDR2 FNYEAQ (reference sequence).

CDR3 sequence: CASSLDEYGYTF. Here the CDR3 DNA reads TGTGCCAGCAGCTTGGACGAGTATGGCTACACCTTC. The chain employs TRBV5-4 and TRBJ1-2; D gene uncertain. Germline-derived CDR1 and CDR2 are SGHNT and YYREEE (reference sequence). This CDR3 comprises 12 residues. The V end lost 0 bases, the J end lost 5 bases, and 5 bases lay between the germline ends.

V and J are TRBV5-1 and TRBJ1-3; D not certain. The CDR3 runs to 14 residues. Looked up from germline, CDR1 is SGHRS and CDR2 is YFSETQ. Trimming took off 0 bases at V and 0 bases at J, with 4 bases between the two ends. The CDR3 is CASSLDISGNTIYF. The CDR3 DNA follows: TGCGCCAGCAGCTTGGACATCTCTGGAAACACCATATATTTT. The full variable domain, in which reference TRBV5-1 and TRBJ1-3 provide the parts outside the CDR3, is KAGVTQTPRYLIKTRGQQVTLSCSPISGHRSVSWYQQTPGQGLQFLFEYFSETQRNKGNFPGRFSGRQFSNSRSEMNVSTLELGDSALYLCASSLDISGNTIYFGEGSWLTVV.

The chain carries TRBV6-5 and TRBJ1-6; 7 bases are a match to TRBD1. V lost 6 bases, J lost 8 bases, and 4 bases stayed unmatched. This CDR3 is 13 amino acids long. Germline CDR1 is MNHEY and CDR2 is SVGAGI. CDR3 sequence: CASRTGTDSPLHF. The CDR3 DNA is TGTGCCAGCAGGACAGGGACGGATTCACCCCTCCACTTT.

This clone was recorded once. The chain uses TRBV3-1 (or the pseudogene TRBV3-2) and TRBJ2-2; 8 nucleotides align to TRBD2. The V and J ends lost 5 bases and 5 bases, in that order; junction bases with no gene match: 13. In germline, CDR1 is LGHDT, CDR2 YNNKEL (reference sequence). The length of the CDR3 is 17 residues. CDR3 coding DNA: TGTGCCAGCAGCTCTGCTAGCAGCGGGGGTAGGACCGGGGAGCTGTTTTTT. Encoded protein: CASSSASSGGRTGELFF.

This chain connects TRBV5-4 to TRBJ1-2; D unclear. CDR3 length: 13 residues. Germline-derived CDR1 and CDR2 are SGHNT and YYREEE (reference sequence). Trimming cost V 3 bases and J 7 bases, with 13 bases left between them. The CDR3 here is CASSSATLGGYTF. CDR3 DNA sequence: TGTGCCAGCAGCTCGGCGACATTAGGTGGCTACACCTTC.

This chain connects TRBV15 to TRBJ1-3; no reliable D call. Germline CDR1 LNHNV, CDR2 YYDKDF (reference sequence). This CDR3 has 13 residues. Deletions cut 0 bases from V and 6 bases from J, with 6 bases between. CDR3: CATSRDSQNTIYF. CDR3 nucleotide sequence: TGTGCCACCAGCAGAGATTCCCAAAACACCATATATTTT.

This clone was observed a few times. Other DNA sequences in the sample encode the same CDR3. V and J are TRBV5-1 and TRBJ1-4; TRBD1 agrees at 11 bases. V shed 4 bases, J shed 6 bases, and the junction held 2 bases outside the gene matches. The CDR3 covers 14 residues. Germline values: CDR1 SGHRS, CDR2 YFSETQ. The CDR3 bases are TGCGCCAGCAGCCCGGACAGGGGGCATGAAAAACTGTTTTTT. Encoded protein: CASSPDRGHEKLFF. Variable domain in full (rest from reference TRBV5-1 and TRBJ1-4): KAGVTQTPRYLIKTRGQQVTLSCSPISGHRSVSWYQQTPGQGLQFLFEYFSETQRNKGNFPGRFSGRQFSNSRSEMNVSTLELGDSALYLCASSPDRGHEKLFFGSGTQLSVL.

CDR3 protein: CASSLGPGRAVGYTF. In DNA, the CDR3 is TGTGCCAGCAGCTTAGGCCCTGGCAGGGCTGTTGGCTACACCTTC. This chain links TRBV11-2 with TRBJ1-2; D possibly corresponds to TRBD1 (5 bases). CDR1 and CDR2 from the germline V gene are SGHAT and FQNNGV. The V gene lost 1 base and the J gene lost 7 bases, with 16 bases spanning the gap. CDR3 length: 15 residues.

V gene TRBV5-6 combines with J gene TRBJ2-2, with D unclear. V lost 3 bases, J lost 6 bases, and 6 bases lay in between. CDR3 length equals 12 residues. Germline CDR1 SGHDT, CDR2 YYEEEE. The CDR3 here is CASSYTPGELFF. Here the CDR3 DNA reads TGTGCCAGCAGCTACACGCCCGGGGAGCTGTTTTTT.

This rearrangement joins TRBV7-2 to TRBJ2-2; 9 bases agree with TRBD2. The germline gives CDR1 SGHTA, CDR2 FQGNSA. This CDR3 is built from 16 residues. V gave up 3 bases and J gave up 5 bases; unmatched junction bases: 7. The CDR3 bases are TGTGCCAGCAGCTTCTATCGCGGGGGGGCTACCGGGGAGCTGTTTTTT. Translated, it gives CASSFYRGGATGELFF.

The rearrangement joins TRBV19 to TRBJ1-4; D remains ambiguous. This CDR3 is built from 15 residues. V was shortened by 3 bases and J by 1 base, with 9 bases between the two germline ends. Germline CDR1 and CDR2: LNHDA and SQIVND (reference sequence). The CDR3 DNA sequence: TGTGCCAGTAGTATTAGCCGGGGAACTAATGAAAAACTGTTTTTT. It encodes CASSISRGTNEKLFF.

The rearrangement joins TRBV5-1 to TRBJ2-3; tentatively, D is TRBD2 (6 bases). Looked up from germline, CDR1 is SGHRS and CDR2 is YFSETQ. Trimming cost V 3 bases and J 2 bases, with 10 bases left between them. The CDR3 is 14 residues long. CDR3 in DNA: TGCGCCAGCAGCTCCGGGACTTTCACAGATACGCAGTATTTT. Amino acid sequence: CASSSGTFTDTQYF.

The DNA for the CDR3 is TGCAGCGTTGAATCGGGACAGGGGCCTTATGGCTACACCTTC. Translation: CSVESGQGPYGYTF. The V call is TRBV29-1, the J call TRBJ1-2, with 10 bases lining up with TRBD1. In germline, CDR1 is SQVTM, CDR2 ANQGSEA. The CDR3 extends over 14 amino acids. The V segment lost 2 bases and the J segment 5 bases; nucleotides outside the gene matches: 5. The whole variable domain, filled in from reference TRBV29-1 and TRBJ1-2, reads SAVISQKPSRDICQRGTSLTIQCQVDSQVTMMFWYRQQPGQSLTLIATANQGSEATYESGFVIDKFPISRPNLTFSTLTVSNMSPEDSSIYLCSVESGQGPYGYTFGSGTRLTVV.

This chain uses TRBV6-4 with TRBJ1-6, with D maybe TRBD1 (6 bases). CDR3 length: 17 amino acids. Germline assignment: CDR1 MRHNA and CDR2 SNTAGT. V was pared by 2 bases and J by 10 bases, with 21 bases between. CDR3 loop: CASSDATGSEMYSPLHF. In nucleotides, the CDR3 is TGTGCCAGCAGTGACGCAACAGGGTCCGAGATGTACTCACCCCTCCACTTT.

A remark on this clone: A read error may account for a junction end that differs from germline. The CDR3 nucleotides read TGTGCTAGCAGCTTGACAGACAGGGCGGATGGCTACACCTTC. This codes for CASSLTDRADGYTF. The chain has TRBV7-7 and TRBJ1-2, with TRBD1 identical over 7 bases. There are 14 residues in the CDR3. Per the germline V gene, CDR1 is SSHAT and CDR2 is FNYEAQ (reference sequence).

The J gene is TRBJ1-1, the V gene TRBV7-9; D unresolved. Deletions cut 3 bases from V and 1 base from J, with 6 bases between. Germline-derived CDR1 and CDR2 are SEHNR and FQNEAQ (reference sequence). The CDR3 contains 13 residues. CDR3 sequence reads: CASSFNPNTEAFF. CDR3 bases: TGTGCCAGCAGCTTTAATCCGAACACTGAAGCTTTCTTT.

Details on this clone: This sample includes further DNA sequences coding for the same CDR3. The chain couples TRBV20-1 to TRBJ1-2; D call uncertain. The germline gives CDR1 DFQATT, CDR2 SNEGSKA (reference sequence). The CDR3 runs 10 residues. V dropped 6 bases and J dropped 8 bases, with 10 bases sitting between them. Here the CDR3 reads CSASGGGYTF. The CDR3 DNA reads as TGCAGTGCCAGCGGTGGGGGCTACACCTTC.